The 26 T cell receptor beta chains given below trace back to one sample, sequenced in a study of blood T cells in healthy people across ages. PCR was performed a second time for about 7 to 12 cycles using a sample-barcoded 5' primer and a J-beta primer mix. TCRdb fed the 5' RACE reads into MiXCR, producing one record per CDR3 protein. The sample has some 800,000 distinct CDR3 sequences, under 55% seen once; the top ten hold roughly a fifth. Sequenced material: blood. These receptors were taken from a man between 60 and 75 years old in good health.

This rearrangement joins TRBV5-1 to TRBJ2-4; 8 nucleotides match TRBD1. The J call may not be correct, given that the DNA end is closer to TRBJ2-7. Germline V gene lookup returns CDR1 SGHRS and CDR2 YFSETQ. The CDR3 totals 14 residues. DNA of the CDR3: TGCGCCAGCAGCTCGACAGGGGATTTTTTCGAGCAGTACTTC. Translated: CASSSTGDFFEQYF.

This clonotype was counted many times. The J gene is TRBJ2-5, the V gene TRBV7-2, with D unresolved. Germline loops: CDR1 SGHTA, CDR2 FQGNSA. The germline V and J ends were trimmed by 6 bases and 1 base, with 3 bases remaining between them. The CDR3 totals 11 residues. CDR3 sequence reads: CASRFQETQYF. CDR3 sequence (DNA): TGTGCCAGCAGATTCCAAGAGACCCAGTACTTC.

In regard to this clonotype: At one end, the junction sequence differs from germline, possibly due to a read error. The chain has TRBV7-2 and TRBJ2-3; 12 bases line up with TRBD2. The length of the CDR3 is 15 residues. Germline V gene sequence: CDR1 SGHTA, CDR2 FQGNSA. DNA of the CDR3: TGTGCCAGCAGCCTAGCGGGGGGGCTGGCAGATACGCAGTATTTT. Translated, it gives CASSLAGGLADTQYF.

The chain has TRBV4-3 and TRBJ1-6; D unclear. Germline V gene lookup returns CDR1 LGHNA and CDR2 YSLEER. The CDR3 covers 13 residues. The V gene lost 1 base and the J gene lost 10 bases, with 8 bases spanning the gap. In nucleotides, the CDR3 is TGCGCCAGCAGCCAAGGCACGCACTCACCCCTCCACTTT. As protein: CASSQGTHSPLHF.

The V gene is TRBV6-2 or TRBV6-3, the J gene TRBJ2-5; TRBD1 aligns across 7 bases. Germline values: CDR1 MNHEY, CDR2 SVGEGT. CDR3 length: 16 residues. With 6 bases clipped from V and 2 bases from J, the junction kept 12 bases outside the gene matches. The CDR3 DNA follows: TGTGCCAGCAGCCGCGGACAGGTTGGACGTCAAGAGACCCAGTACTTC. This gives the protein CASSRGQVGRQETQYF.

Only a few counts were recorded for this clonotype. J is TRBJ1-1 and V is TRBV25-1, with 8 bases that match TRBD1. The length of the CDR3 is 14 residues. Germline V gene lookup returns CDR1 MGHDK and CDR2 SYGVNS. V shed 4 bases, J shed 1 base, and the junction held 2 bases outside the gene matches. DNA for the CDR3: TGTGCCAGCAGTGTGGGGACAGGGAACACTGAAGCTTTCTTT. Encoded protein: CASSVGTGNTEAFF.

This clonotype has more than one count but fewer than ten. The genes are TRBV11-3 and TRBJ2-5; maybe TRBD1 (5 bases). Between the trimmed V and J ends, which lost 3 bases and 2 bases, there was a span of 16 bases. The V gene's germline CDR1 is SGHNT and CDR2 YENEEA. The CDR3 extends over 16 amino acids. The CDR3 reads CASSLWTQTSQETQYF. DNA for the CDR3: TGTGCCAGCAGCTTGTGGACACAAACATCTCAAGAGACCCAGTACTTC.

This clonotype has only a few counts. This sequence joins TRBV5-1 and TRBJ2-5; TRBD1 is a possible D gene (6 bases). The CDR3 length is 13 residues. The V gene's germline CDR1 is SGHRS and CDR2 YFSETQ. With 4 bases removed from V and 2 bases from J, the gap between germline ends came to 9 bases. The CDR3 loop is CASSATGQETQYF. As DNA, the CDR3 is TGCGCCAGCAGCGCGACAGGACAAGAGACCCAGTACTTC.

This clonotype was counted between two and nine times. The V call is TRBV7-2, the J call TRBJ1-6; tentative D call: TRBD1 (6 bases). The ends were cut back, 1 base at V and 7 bases at J, with 11 bases in the middle. The germline gives CDR1 SGHTA, CDR2 FQGNSA. The CDR3 loop spans 15 amino acids. The CDR3, as DNA: TGTGCCAGCAGCTTAGACCGGACAGACAATTCACCCCTCCACTTT. This gives the protein CASSLDRTDNSPLHF.

This sequence joins TRBV11-2 and TRBJ2-1, with 8 bases aligning to TRBD1. CDR3 length equals 14 residues. Germline loops: CDR1 SGHAT, CDR2 FQNNGV. V gave up 7 bases and J gave up 5 bases; unmatched junction bases: 7. CDR3 bases: TGTGCCAGCAAATCTAGGACAGGGAACAATGAGCAGTTCTTC. Translated: CASKSRTGNNEQFF.

The sample holds a few counts of this clonotype. For the CDR3, the DNA is TGCGCCAGCAGCCAAAGAGCGGACGCCCAGCCTAATGAAAAACTGTTTTTT. It yields the protein CASSQRADAQPNEKLFF. The chain combines TRBV4-1 with TRBJ1-4; D call uncertain. CDR3 length: 17 amino acids. Germline lookup yields CDR1 MGHRA and CDR2 YSYEKL. Trimming stripped 2 bases from V and 3 bases from J, with 16 bases between.

This chain uses TRBV6-1 with TRBJ2-1; D not certain. The V gene lost 7 bases and the J gene lost 7 bases, with 23 bases spanning the gap. The CDR3 covers 16 residues. Germline V CDR1 and CDR2: MNHNS, SASEGT. The CDR3 nucleotides read TGTGCCAGCAAAGAATCCCAGTTCCAACTCGCGAATGAGCAGTTCTTC. It specifies CASKESQFQLANEQFF.

This sequence joins TRBV7-2 and TRBJ2-3; TRBD1 aligns across 10 bases. CDR1 and CDR2 (germline): SGHTA, FQGNSA. J lost 4 bases, V lost 7 bases, and 8 bases had no gene match. This CDR3 spans 15 amino acids. CDR3 DNA sequence: TGTGCCAGCAACAACGGACAGGGGGTCCCAGATACGCAGTATTTT. Protein sequence: CASNNGQGVPDTQYF.

The chain employs TRBV5-1 and TRBJ2-3; the D is unclear. Germline-derived CDR1 and CDR2 are SGHRS and YFSETQ. CDR3 length equals 13 residues. V was trimmed by 1 base and J by 2 bases, leaving 5 bases between them. CDR3 sequence: CASSLYITDTQYF. The CDR3 bases are TGCGCCAGCAGCTTGTACATCACAGATACGCAGTATTTT.

In this sample, this clonotype turned up a few times. The chain is built from TRBV7-2 and TRBJ2-5, with 9 bases fitting TRBD2. Germline values: CDR1 SGHTA, CDR2 FQGNSA. Trimming at V came to 5 bases and at J to 5 bases, leaving 9 bases not matched to a gene. The CDR3 totals 15 residues. CDR3 DNA sequence: TGTGCCAGCAGCCGCGGGGGGGGTCCGGAGGAGACCCAGTACTTC. Protein: CASSRGGGPEETQYF.

This clonotype was recorded a few times. The chain is built from TRBV7-9 and TRBJ1-6, with D unresolved. The CDR3 runs to 15 residues. V was cut by 5 bases and J by 7 bases, with 15 bases left in between. Germline CDR1 is SEHNR and CDR2 is FQNEAQ (reference sequence). CDR3 bases: TGTGCCAGCAGCCCCCATAGCCCCGGGAATTCACCCCTCCACTTT. This codes for CASSPHSPGNSPLHF.

This clonotype was detected only a few times. CDR3 amino acids: CASSHRGREYGYTF. The CDR3 DNA is TGTGCCAGCAGCCATCGTGGGAGGGAGTATGGCTACACCTTC. The chain joins TRBV9 to TRBJ1-2, with unresolved D. Germline V gene lookup returns CDR1 SGDLS and CDR2 YYNGEE. This CDR3 contains 14 residues. The V end lost 4 bases, the J end lost 5 bases, and 15 bases lay between the germline ends.

With respect to this clonotype: At one end, the junction sequence differs from germline, possibly due to a read error. The genes are TRBV6-5 and TRBJ2-1; 9 bases are shared with TRBD2. Per the germline V gene, CDR1 is MNHEY and CDR2 is SVGAGI. The CDR3 extends over 12 amino acids. The CDR3 sequence is CAGSWLAGEQFF. CDR3 in DNA: TGTGCCGGCAGTTGGCTAGCGGGGGAGCAGTTCTTC.

The chain combines TRBV5-1 with TRBJ1-4, with a weak D call TRBD1 (6 bases). There are 16 residues in the CDR3. The V and J ends lost 0 bases and 6 bases respectively, with 15 bases between them. CDR1 is SGHRS and CDR2 is YFSETQ in the germline V gene. CDR3 in DNA: TGCGCCAGCAGCTTGGACCGAGGGGGTAGTTATGAAAAACTGTTTTTT. This gives the protein CASSLDRGGSYEKLFF.

The chain's CDR3 is CASSQGSPGDNEQFF. The CDR3 DNA reads TGTGCCAGCAGCCAGGGCTCCCCTGGGGACAATGAGCAGTTCTTC. V gene TRBV3-1 combines with J gene TRBJ2-1; D ambiguous. The CDR3 sequence is 15 residues long. The V end was cut by 3 bases, the J end by 5 bases, with 14 bases between. Germline V lookup: CDR1 LGHDT, CDR2 YNNKEL (reference sequence).

This chain connects TRBV7-2 to TRBJ1-2; no clear D gene. Trimming pared 11 bases from V and 6 bases from J, leaving 10 bases between. This CDR3 has 10 amino acids. The germline V gene has CDR1 SGHTA and CDR2 FQGNSA. CDR3 sequence reads: CADTTDGYTF. The CDR3 coding sequence is TGTGCCGACACAACGGATGGCTACACCTTC.

This clonotype has just a few counts. The J gene is TRBJ2-1, the V gene TRBV5-5; D remains ambiguous. This CDR3 has 15 amino acids. V was trimmed by 0 bases and J by 1 base, leaving 8 bases between them. From germline, CDR1 is SGHKS and CDR2 YYEKEE (reference sequence). CDR3 sequence (DNA): TGTGCCAGCAGCTTGGTAGAATCGTCCTACAATGAGCAGTTCTTC. This sequence encodes CASSLVESSYNEQFF.

The genes are TRBV2 and TRBJ2-7; D is undetermined. Trimming cost V 0 bases and J 4 bases, with 7 bases left between them. CDR1 and CDR2 (germline): SNHLY, FYNNEI. The CDR3 contains 13 residues. In DNA form, the CDR3 reads TGTGCCAGCAGTGAAGCCGGGTGGTACGAGCAGTACTTC. The encoded protein is CASSEAGWYEQYF.

This clonotype was picked up one time. This chain connects TRBV20-1 to TRBJ2-5; unclear D gene. The J call could be wrong; TRBJ2-7 is a better fit for the DNA end. The CDR3 has 11 amino acids. In germline, CDR1 is DFQATT, CDR2 SNEGSKA (reference sequence). DNA for the CDR3: TGCAGTGCTAGTTCTCCGGACGAGCAGTACTTC. It encodes CSASSPDEQYF.

The CDR3 sequence: CASSSGTGVDADTQYF. In DNA, the CDR3 is TGTGCCAGCAGCTCCGGGACAGGGGTTGACGCAGATACGCAGTATTTT. The chain employs TRBV5-6 and TRBJ2-3; 10 bases align to TRBD1. The germline V gene encodes CDR1 SGHDT and CDR2 YYEEEE. CDR3 length: 16 amino acids. V lost 3 bases, J lost 4 bases, and 8 bases stayed unmatched.

The genes are TRBV7-8 and TRBJ2-1; D possibly corresponds to TRBD1 (6 bases). Germline CDR1 reads SGHVS; CDR2 reads FQNEAQ. This CDR3 has 13 amino acids. V was trimmed by 2 bases and J by 7 bases, leaving 9 bases between them. In DNA form, the CDR3 reads TGTGCCAGCAGCTTACAGGGGATTAATGAGCAGTTCTTC. Its translation is CASSLQGINEQFF.